Presented here are 15 T cell receptor beta chains from one specimen sequenced in a study of T-cell reconstitution after alpha-beta-depleted transplantation in children. During its preparation, the TCRbeta library received unique molecular identifiers. From the PCR reads, TCRdb called clonotypes with MiXCR, one entry per CDR3 protein. This sample yields 250,000 to 300,000 distinct CDR3 sequences, of which about a tenth are seen a single time; roughly 7% belongs to the top ten. Sequencing used PBMCs, obtained before TCRalphabeta/CD19-depleted stem cell transplant. Receptors were obtained from a boy less than two years old with acute myeloid leukemia, due to receive a stem cell transplant.

Many counts were recorded for this clonotype. V usage is TRBV29-1 and J usage is TRBJ2-7, with D possibly matching TRBD2 (6 bases). This CDR3 has 12 residues. Per germline, CDR1 SQVTM and CDR2 ANQGSEA. V lost 4 bases and J lost 3, with 10 bases in between. The CDR3 region has the DNA TGCAGCGTTGCCCAGGGAGGCTACGAGCAGTACTTC. It yields the protein CSVAQGGYEQYF.

This rearrangement joins TRBV10-3 to TRBJ2-1; 9 bases are a match to TRBD2. The CDR3 is 15 amino acids. Germline trimming cut 9 bases from V and 7 bases from J; bases unmatched to any gene: 13. Per germline, CDR1 ENHRY and CDR2 SYGVKD. The CDR3 DNA reads as TGTGCCATAAGCCGTGAGGGACTAGCCGAAAATGAGCAGTTCTTC. This gives the protein CAISREGLAENEQFF.

At least ten counts were recorded for this clonotype. The rearrangement links TRBV10-3 to TRBJ2-7; 8 bases agree with TRBD2. The V gene end was trimmed by 2 bases and the J gene end by 0 bases; junction bases not matched to a gene: 6. Germline V CDR1 and CDR2: ENHRY, SYGVKD. The CDR3 runs to 16 residues. The CDR3 DNA follows: TGTGCCATCAGTGAGGGCCGGGCGGGAGGCTCCTACGAGCAGTACTTC. Amino acids: CAISEGRAGGSYEQYF.

The chain is built from TRBV5-1 and TRBJ1-4; TRBD1 is a possible D gene (6 bases). Germline V gives CDR1 SGHRS, CDR2 YFSETQ. V was clipped by 0 bases and J by 10 bases, with 13 bases between them. The CDR3 is 14 amino acids. In nucleotides, the CDR3 is TGCGCCAGCAGCTTGGACAGGGCAAGGGGAAAACTGTTTTTT. Its translation is CASSLDRARGKLFF.

This clonotype has ten or more counts. This rearrangement joins TRBV7-2 to TRBJ2-3, with D perhaps TRBD1 or TRBD2 (5 bases each). Germline CDR1 and CDR2: SGHTA and FQGNSA. The CDR3 runs to 14 residues. V lost 5 bases and J lost 6, with 15 bases in between. The DNA for the CDR3 is TGTGCCAGCAGCACGGGACCACACGGGGATACGCAGTATTTT. Its translation is CASSTGPHGDTQYF.

This clonotype has a count of ten or more. V and J are TRBV20-1 and TRBJ2-2; 11 bases agree with TRBD1. Trimming removed 6 bases from V and 5 bases from J; junction bases left unmatched: 8. This CDR3 contains 15 residues. The V gene's germline CDR1 is DFQATT and CDR2 SNEGSKA (reference sequence). In DNA, the CDR3 is TGCAGTGCATCAGAAGGGACAGGGGGGACCGGGGAGCTGTTTTTT. Translating it yields CSASEGTGGTGELFF.

This clonotype was seen repeatedly, ten times or more. This chain joins TRBV5-5 and TRBJ2-7; perhaps TRBD1 as D (6 bases). The V gene lost 3 bases and the J gene lost 4 bases, with 20 bases spanning the gap. In germline, CDR1 is SGHKS, CDR2 YYEKEE (reference sequence). This CDR3 comprises 16 residues. The CDR3, as DNA: TGTGCCAGCAGCTCTGATGGGACAAGGGTTGGTTACGAGCAGTACTTC. Its translation is CASSSDGTRVGYEQYF.

This clonotype showed up many times. This rearrangement joins TRBV27 to TRBJ2-3; D gene ambiguous. CDR3 length equals 15 residues. Germline CDR1 reads MNHEY; CDR2 reads SMNVEV (reference sequence). Between the trimmed V and J ends, which lost 1 base and 2 bases, there was a span of 10 bases. CDR3 in DNA: TGTGCCAGCAGTTTATGGGCAGGATACACAGATACGCAGTATTTT. It codes for CASSLWAGYTDTQYF.

Regarding this clonotype: This CDR3 fails to terminate in the conserved phenylalanine or tryptophan, so it likely reflects a read error. V and J are TRBV20-1 and TRBJ2-2, with 10 nucleotides matching TRBD2. CDR1 and CDR2 (germline): DFQATT, SNEGSKA (reference sequence). There are 18 residues in the CDR3. V lost 0 bases and J lost 1; bases outside the gene matches: 8. The CDR3 DNA reads as TGCAGTGCTAGAGAATGGAGAGCGGGGGGGAAGAACACCGGGGAGCTGTTTTCT. This sequence encodes CSAREWRAGGKNTGELFS.

This clonotype was counted many times. This chain connects TRBV7-2 to TRBJ2-5, with 7 bases aligning to TRBD1. The CDR3 has 14 residues. Germline V gene lookup returns CDR1 SGHTA and CDR2 FQGNSA. V lost 2 bases to trimming and J lost 3 bases; unmatched junction nucleotides: 3. This CDR3 is CASSLRGLEETQYF. The CDR3 DNA reads TGTGCCAGCAGCTTAAGGGGGCTGGAAGAGACCCAGTACTTC.

This clonotype was seen many times. The chain joins TRBV19 to TRBJ1-5; D is undetermined. The V end was cut by 4 bases, the J end by 6 bases, with 7 bases between. The CDR3 length is 12 residues. Germline CDR1 and CDR2: LNHDA and SQIVND (reference sequence). The CDR3 nucleotides are TGTGCCAGTAGTAGTTGGGGTCAGCCCCAGCATTTT. Protein: CASSSWGQPQHF.

This clonotype showed up many times. This chain links TRBV4-2 with TRBJ1-2; TRBD1 agrees at 7 bases. The germline CDR1 and CDR2 sequences are LGHNA and YNFKEQ. The CDR3 extends over 16 amino acids. The junction had 8 bases not matched to a gene; V was cut back by 0 bases and J by 4 bases. Here the CDR3 reads CASSQDKIGGIYGYTF. The CDR3 nucleotides are TGTGCCAGCAGCCAAGATAAGATAGGGGGCATCTATGGCTACACCTTC.

This clonotype occurred many times. The chain carries TRBV12-3 or TRBV12-4 and TRBJ1-1; D is unresolved. V was trimmed by 1 base and J by 4 bases, leaving 10 bases between them. The CDR3 is 14 residues long. The DNA of the CDR3 is TGTGCCAGCAGTTTAGGGGTCAAAGGCACTGAAGCTTTCTTT. As protein: CASSLGVKGTEAFF.

This clonotype was counted many times. The rearrangement uses TRBV29-1 and TRBJ2-1; no clear D gene. The germline V gene encodes CDR1 SQVTM and CDR2 ANQGSEA. The CDR3 runs to 12 residues. The V end lost 2 bases, the J end lost 3 bases, and 5 bases lay between the germline ends. CDR3 sequence: CSVEFGYNEQFF. CDR3 nucleotides: TGCAGCGTTGAATTCGGCTACAATGAGCAGTTCTTC.

In regard to this clonotype: The CDR3 carries no conserved terminal phenylalanine or tryptophan, so it likely arises from a read error. This rearrangement joins TRBV7-1 to TRBJ2-7; unclear D gene. TRBV7-1 is recorded as an ORF, its role being uncertain. Between the trimmed V and J ends, which lost 3 bases and 1 base, there was a span of 7 bases. The CDR3 runs 13 residues. The CDR3 reads CASSSRWSYEQYL. In nucleotides, the CDR3 is TGTGCCAGCAGCTCCCGGTGGTCCTACGAGCAGTACTTA.